A single sample is the source of the 5 T cell receptor beta chains below, sequenced in a study of cytomegalovirus exposure and HLA in healthy donors. Primers: 60 Vbeta forward and 13 Jbeta reverse. Sequencing was performed with immunoSEQ multiplex PCR; in TCRdb, only in-frame clones are kept and a portion is missing. This sample has about 190,000 clones; around four fifths occur once, and the top ten carry around 1%. Input material: PBMCs. The receptors were sampled from a middle-aged woman in good health and CMV-seronegative.

This clone appeared once. The rearrangement uses TRBV7-2 and TRBJ2-1; 10 nucleotides match TRBD2. J gave up 4 bases and V 6 bases, and 3 bases lay outside the gene matches. The CDR3 loop spans 14 amino acids. CDR1 and CDR2 (germline): SGHTA, FQGNSA. Here the CDR3 reads CASSRTSGYNEQFF. The CDR3 DNA follows: TGTGCCAGCAGTCGGACTAGCGGATACAATGAGCAGTTCTTC.

The rearrangement links TRBV7-2 to TRBJ2-2, with 8 bases identical to TRBD2. CDR1 is SGHTA, CDR2 FQGNSA, per germline. The trim removed 4 bases at V and 4 bases at J, leaving 8 bases unmatched. The CDR3 totals 16 residues. This CDR3 reads CASSWVLAGSTGELFF. CDR3 bases: TGTGCCAGCAGCTGGGTCTTAGCGGGAAGCACCGGGGAGCTGTTTTTT.

This clone was counted between two and nine times. This chain uses TRBV6-5 with TRBJ1-5; a weak D match, TRBD1 (6 bases). The CDR3 contains 15 residues. Germline loops: CDR1 MNHEY, CDR2 SVGAGI. V was pared by 5 bases and J by 2 bases, with 13 bases between. The CDR3 DNA follows: TGTGCCAGCAGTAATACAGGGAGAGGCAATCAGCCCCAGCATTTT. This codes for CASSNTGRGNQPQHF.

The count of this clone is one. The chain employs TRBV5-8 and TRBJ1-3; 8 bases agree with TRBD1. The CDR3 spans 18 residues. The junction had 8 bases not matched to a gene; V was cut back by 0 bases and J by 0 bases. Germline V lookup: CDR1 SGHTS, CDR2 YDEGEE. DNA for the CDR3: TGTGCCAGCAGCTTGGATTCAGGGGGCCCTCTCTCTGGAAACACCATATATTTT. It translates to CASSLDSGGPLSGNTIYF.

The gene calls are TRBV6-1 and TRBJ1-5; TRBD1 matches at 9 bases. Germline CDR1 and CDR2: MNHNS and SASEGT. The CDR3 covers 14 residues. Unmatched junction bases numbered 5, after V lost 5 bases and J lost 6 bases. The CDR3 DNA sequence: TGTGCCAGCAGTCGACAGGGGGGAAGTCAGCCCCAGCATTTT. Translated: CASSRQGGSQPQHF.